The clone carrying this T cell receptor (beta chain) was picked up a small number of times. Its specificity is unknown. The sample belongs to a study of identical twins. Through template switching, a universal primer site was introduced, and the cDNA contained unique molecular identifiers. Via MiXCR, TCRdb re-called the 5' RACE reads, giving one row per CDR3 protein. The profile shows roughly 250,000 distinct CDR3 sequences, about 7% of them singletons. General observations from the study: These conclusions were based on statistical analysis (cross-sectional, not following the same donors). With monozygotic twins, out-of-frame TCR alpha sharing exceeded what models estimated.

These data were also filed under a second study, of yellow fever vaccine responses in identical twins.

Specimen: memory (CD45RO+) T cells sorted from blood. The TCR originated in a woman younger than 35 in good health.

The CDR3 sequence is CASREGERGNTGELFF. The CDR3 DNA reads as TGTGCCAGCAGGGAGGGGGAGCGGGGAAACACCGGGGAGCTGTTTTTT. The rearrangement joins TRBV25-1 to TRBJ2-2, with a possible D match to TRBD2 (7 bases). This CDR3 is built from 16 residues. Trimming stripped 6 bases from V and 2 bases from J, with 16 bases between. Germline V lookup: CDR1 MGHDK, CDR2 SYGVNS. The entire variable domain, with the rest obtained from reference TRBV25-1 and TRBJ2-2, is as follows: EADIYQTPRYLVIGTGKKITLECSQTMGHDKMYWYQQDPGMELHLIHYSYGVNSTEKGDLSSESTVSRIRTEHFPLTLESARPSHTSQYLCASREGERGNTGELFFGEGSRLTVL.